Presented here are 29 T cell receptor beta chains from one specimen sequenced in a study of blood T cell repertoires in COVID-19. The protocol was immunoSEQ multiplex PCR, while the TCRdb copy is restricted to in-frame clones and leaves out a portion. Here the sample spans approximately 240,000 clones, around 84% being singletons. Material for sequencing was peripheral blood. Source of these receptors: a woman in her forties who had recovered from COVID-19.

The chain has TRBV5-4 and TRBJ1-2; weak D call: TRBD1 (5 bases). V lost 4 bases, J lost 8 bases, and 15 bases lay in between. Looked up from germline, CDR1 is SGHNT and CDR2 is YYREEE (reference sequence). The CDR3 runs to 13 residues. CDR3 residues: CASSDDRPLGYTF. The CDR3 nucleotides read TGTGCCAGCAGCGATGACAGACCGCTGGGCTACACCTTC. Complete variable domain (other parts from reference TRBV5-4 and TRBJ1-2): ETGVTQSPTHLIKTRGQQVTLRCSSQSGHNTVSWYQQALGQGPQFIFQYYREEENGRGNFPPRFSGLQFPNYSSELNVNALELDDSALYLCASSDDRPLGYTFGSGTRLTVV.

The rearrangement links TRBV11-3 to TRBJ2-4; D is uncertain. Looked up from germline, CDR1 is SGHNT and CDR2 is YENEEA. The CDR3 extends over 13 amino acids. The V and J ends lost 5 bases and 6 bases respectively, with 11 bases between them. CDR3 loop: CASSQSPVNIQYF. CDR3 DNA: TGTGCCAGCAGCCAATCGCCAGTAAACATTCAGTACTTC.

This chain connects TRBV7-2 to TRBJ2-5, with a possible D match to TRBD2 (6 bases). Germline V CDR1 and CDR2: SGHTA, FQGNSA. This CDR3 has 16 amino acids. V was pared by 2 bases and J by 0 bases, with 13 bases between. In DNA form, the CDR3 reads TGTGCCAGCAGCTTAAACGGCGGGGCGAACCAAGAGACCCAGTACTTC. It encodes CASSLNGGANQETQYF.

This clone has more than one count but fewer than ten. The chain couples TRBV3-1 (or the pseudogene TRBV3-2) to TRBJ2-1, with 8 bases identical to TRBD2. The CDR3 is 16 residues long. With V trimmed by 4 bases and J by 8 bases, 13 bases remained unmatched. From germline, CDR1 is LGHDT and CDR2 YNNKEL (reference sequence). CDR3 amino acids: CASSRSSGGAVYEQFF. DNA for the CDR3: TGTGCCAGCAGCCGCTCCTCCGGGGGGGCTGTATATGAGCAGTTCTTC.

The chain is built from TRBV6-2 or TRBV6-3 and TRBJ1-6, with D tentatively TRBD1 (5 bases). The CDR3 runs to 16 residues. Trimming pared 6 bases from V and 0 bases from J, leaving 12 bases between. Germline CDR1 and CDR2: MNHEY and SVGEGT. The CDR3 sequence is CASSKDSNSYNSPLHF. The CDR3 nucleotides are TGTGCCAGCAGCAAAGACAGTAACTCCTATAATTCACCCCTCCACTTT.

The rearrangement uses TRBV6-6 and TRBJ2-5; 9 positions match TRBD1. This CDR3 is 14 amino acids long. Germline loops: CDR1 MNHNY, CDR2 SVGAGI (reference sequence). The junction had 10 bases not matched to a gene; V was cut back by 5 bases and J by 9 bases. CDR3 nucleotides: TGTGCCAGCAGTGATCGGGACAGGGCTTTGGCCCAGTACTTC. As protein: CASSDRDRALAQYF.

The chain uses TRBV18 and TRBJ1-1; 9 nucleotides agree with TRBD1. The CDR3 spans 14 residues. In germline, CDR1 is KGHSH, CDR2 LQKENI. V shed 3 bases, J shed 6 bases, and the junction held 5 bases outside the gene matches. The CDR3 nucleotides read TGTGCCAGCTCACCTGGACAGGGGTACGCTGAAGCTTTCTTT. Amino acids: CASSPGQGYAEAFF. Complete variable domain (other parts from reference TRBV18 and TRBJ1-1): NAGVMQNPRHLVRRRGQEARLRCSPMKGHSHVYWYRQLPEEGLKFMVYLQKENIIDESGMPKERFSAEFPKEGPSILRIQQVVRGDSAAYFCASSPGQGYAEAFFGQGTRLTVV.

The CDR3 sequence: CASSSGETSQPQHF. The DNA for the CDR3 is TGTGCCAGCAGCTCCGGGGAGACGTCTCAGCCCCAGCATTTT. The chain recombines TRBV7-9 with TRBJ1-5; unclear D gene. Trimming removed 4 bases at V and 6 bases at J, with 13 bases between. Germline assignment: CDR1 SEHNR and CDR2 FQNEAQ (reference sequence). This CDR3 has 14 amino acids.

CDR3 sequence reads: CASSVGGGRNREETQYF. CDR3 sequence (DNA): TGTGCCAGCAGCGTAGGCGGGGGACGGAATCGGGAAGAGACCCAGTACTTC. The rearrangement uses TRBV9 and TRBJ2-5, with 7 nucleotides matching TRBD2. With 0 bases clipped from V and 3 bases from J, the junction kept 11 bases outside the gene matches. Germline V gene data show CDR1 as SGDLS and CDR2 as YYNGEE. This CDR3 is 17 amino acids long.

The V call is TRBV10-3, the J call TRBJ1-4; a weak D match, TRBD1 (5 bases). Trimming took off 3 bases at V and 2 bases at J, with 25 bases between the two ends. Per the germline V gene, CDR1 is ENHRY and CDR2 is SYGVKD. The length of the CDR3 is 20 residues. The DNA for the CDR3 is TGTGCCATCAGTGATACGGTAGGAAGGGGCAGATCGCCTACTAATGAAAAACTGTTTTTT. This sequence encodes CAISDTVGRGRSPTNEKLFF.

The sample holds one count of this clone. The CDR3 sequence: CASGFLGTDSETQYF. CDR3 coding DNA: TGTGCTAGTGGTTTCTTGGGGACAGATTCAGAGACCCAGTACTTC. The rearrangement joins TRBV12-5 to TRBJ2-5; the match to TRBD1 covers 7 bases. The ends lost 3 bases at V and 4 bases at J; junction bases unmatched: 8. The CDR3 extends over 15 amino acids. CDR1 and CDR2 (germline): LGHNT, FRNRAP.

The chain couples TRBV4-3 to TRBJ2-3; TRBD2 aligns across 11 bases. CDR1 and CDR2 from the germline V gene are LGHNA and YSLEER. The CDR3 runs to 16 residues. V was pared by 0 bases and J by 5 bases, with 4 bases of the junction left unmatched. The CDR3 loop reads CASSQEAGTSGDTQYF. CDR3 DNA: TGCGCCAGCAGCCAAGAAGCTGGGACTAGCGGAGATACGCAGTATTTT.

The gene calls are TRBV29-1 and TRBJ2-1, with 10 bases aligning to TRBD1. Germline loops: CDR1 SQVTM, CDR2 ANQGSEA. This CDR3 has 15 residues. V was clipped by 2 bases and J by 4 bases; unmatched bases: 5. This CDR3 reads CSVERGDRGYNEQFF. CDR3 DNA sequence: TGCAGCGTTGAAAGGGGGGACAGGGGATACAATGAGCAGTTCTTC.

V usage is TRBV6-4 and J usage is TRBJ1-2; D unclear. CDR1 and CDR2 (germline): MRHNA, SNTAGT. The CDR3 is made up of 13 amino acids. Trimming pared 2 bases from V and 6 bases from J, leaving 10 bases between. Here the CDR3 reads CASSDRGRNGYTF. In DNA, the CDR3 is TGTGCCAGCAGTGACCGAGGAAGGAATGGCTACACCTTC.

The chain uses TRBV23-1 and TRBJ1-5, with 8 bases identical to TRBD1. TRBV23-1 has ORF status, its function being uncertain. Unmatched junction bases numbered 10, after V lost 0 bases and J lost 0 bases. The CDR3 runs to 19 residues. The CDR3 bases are TGCGCCAGCAGTCAATCGCAGGGGGCTGCGCGATTTAGCAATCAGCCCCAGCATTTT. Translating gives CASSQSQGAARFSNQPQHF.

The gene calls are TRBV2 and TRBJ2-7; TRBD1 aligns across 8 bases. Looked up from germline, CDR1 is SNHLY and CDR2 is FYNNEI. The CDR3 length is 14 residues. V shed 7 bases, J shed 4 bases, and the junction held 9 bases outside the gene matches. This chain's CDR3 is CASNPRTGSYEQYF. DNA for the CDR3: TGTGCCAGCAATCCTAGGACAGGGTCATACGAGCAGTACTTC.

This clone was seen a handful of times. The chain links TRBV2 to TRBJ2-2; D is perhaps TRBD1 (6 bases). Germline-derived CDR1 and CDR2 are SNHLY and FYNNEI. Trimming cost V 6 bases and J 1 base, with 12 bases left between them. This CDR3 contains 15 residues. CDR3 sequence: CASRAGTLNTGELFF. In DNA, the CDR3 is TGTGCCAGCAGAGCCGGGACATTGAACACCGGGGAGCTGTTTTTT.

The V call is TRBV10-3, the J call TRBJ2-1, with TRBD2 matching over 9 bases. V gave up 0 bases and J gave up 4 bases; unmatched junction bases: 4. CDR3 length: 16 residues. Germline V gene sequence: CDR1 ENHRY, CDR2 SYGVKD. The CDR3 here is CAISESTSGPYNEQFF. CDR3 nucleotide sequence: TGTGCCATCAGTGAGTCGACTAGCGGCCCTTACAATGAGCAGTTCTTC.

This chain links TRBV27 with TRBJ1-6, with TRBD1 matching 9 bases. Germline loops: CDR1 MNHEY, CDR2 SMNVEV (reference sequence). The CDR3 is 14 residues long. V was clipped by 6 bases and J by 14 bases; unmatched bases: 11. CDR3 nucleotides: TGTGCCAGCAGAACCGTGCCCGGGACAGGGACCCTCCACTTT. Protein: CASRTVPGTGTLHF.

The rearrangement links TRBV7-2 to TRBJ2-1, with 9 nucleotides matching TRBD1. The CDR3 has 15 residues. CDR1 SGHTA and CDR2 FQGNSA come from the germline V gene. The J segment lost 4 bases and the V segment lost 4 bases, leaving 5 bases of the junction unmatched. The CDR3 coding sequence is TGTGCCAGCAGCTCATCCGGGACAGGGTACAATGAGCAGTTCTTC. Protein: CASSSSGTGYNEQFF.

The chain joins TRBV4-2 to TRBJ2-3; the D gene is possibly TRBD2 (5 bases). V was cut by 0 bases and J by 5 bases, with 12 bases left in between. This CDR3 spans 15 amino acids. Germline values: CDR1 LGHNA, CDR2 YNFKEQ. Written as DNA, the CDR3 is TGTGCCAGCAGCCAAGATCAGGCGGGTCGAGATACGCAGTATTTT. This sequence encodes CASSQDQAGRDTQYF.

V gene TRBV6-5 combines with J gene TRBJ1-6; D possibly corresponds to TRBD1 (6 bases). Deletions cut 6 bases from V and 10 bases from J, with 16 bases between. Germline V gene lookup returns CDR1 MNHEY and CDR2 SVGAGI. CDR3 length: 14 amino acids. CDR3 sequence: CASRQQGAGSPLHF. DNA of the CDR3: TGTGCCAGCAGACAACAGGGTGCAGGATCACCCCTCCACTTT.

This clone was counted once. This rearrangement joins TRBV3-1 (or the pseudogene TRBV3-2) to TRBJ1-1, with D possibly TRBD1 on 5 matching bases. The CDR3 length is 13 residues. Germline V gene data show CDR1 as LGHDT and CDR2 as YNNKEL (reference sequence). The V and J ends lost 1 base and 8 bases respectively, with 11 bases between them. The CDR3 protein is CASSQGSYREAFF. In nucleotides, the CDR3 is TGTGCCAGCAGCCAAGGCAGCTACAGGGAAGCTTTCTTT.

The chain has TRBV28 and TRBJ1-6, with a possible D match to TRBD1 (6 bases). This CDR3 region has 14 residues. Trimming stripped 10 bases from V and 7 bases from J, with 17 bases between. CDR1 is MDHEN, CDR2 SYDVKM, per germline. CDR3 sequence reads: CATVTGSSNSPLHF. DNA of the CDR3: TGTGCCACCGTAACAGGGAGCTCGAATTCACCCCTCCACTTT.

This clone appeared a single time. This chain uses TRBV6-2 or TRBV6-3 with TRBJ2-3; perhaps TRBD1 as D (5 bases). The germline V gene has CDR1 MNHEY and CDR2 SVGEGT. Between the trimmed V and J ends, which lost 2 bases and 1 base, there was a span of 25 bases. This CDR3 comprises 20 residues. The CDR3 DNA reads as TGTGCCAGCAGTTACCCCGGAAGGCTAGAGGTTCTCAGGGGCACAGATACGCAGTATTTT. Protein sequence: CASSYPGRLEVLRGTDTQYF.

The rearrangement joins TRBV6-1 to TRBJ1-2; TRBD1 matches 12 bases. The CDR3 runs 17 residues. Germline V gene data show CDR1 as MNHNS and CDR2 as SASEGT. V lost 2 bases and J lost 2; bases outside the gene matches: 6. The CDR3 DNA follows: TGTGCCAGCAGTGAATATGGGACAGGGGGCTCGAACTATGGCTACACCTTC. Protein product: CASSEYGTGGSNYGYTF.

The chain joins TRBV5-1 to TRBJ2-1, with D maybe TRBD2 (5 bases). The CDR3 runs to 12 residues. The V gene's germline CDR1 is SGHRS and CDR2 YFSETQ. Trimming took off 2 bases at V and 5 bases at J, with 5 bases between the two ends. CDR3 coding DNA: TGCGCCAGCAGCTTCGGGGACAATGAGCAGTTCTTC. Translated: CASSFGDNEQFF.

CDR3 loop: CAIGRGGAETQYF. In DNA, the CDR3 is TGTGCCATCGGGCGCGGGGGCGCAGAGACCCAGTACTTC. The rearrangement joins TRBV10-3 to TRBJ2-5, with D perhaps TRBD2 (7 bases). CDR1 and CDR2 from the germline V gene are ENHRY and SYGVKD. With 8 bases removed from V and 4 bases from J, the gap between germline ends came to 14 bases. This CDR3 is 13 amino acids long.

The CDR3 nucleotides read TGTGCCATCAGTGAGTCTTATATAAATCAGCCCCAGCATTTT. This gives the protein CAISESYINQPQHF. The chain links TRBV10-3 to TRBJ1-5; unclear D gene. V lost 0 bases and J lost 4, with 7 bases in between. Germline V gene lookup returns CDR1 ENHRY and CDR2 SYGVKD. This CDR3 has 14 amino acids.